The clone carrying this TCR beta chain was picked up many times. TCRdb redid the calling of the PCR reads with MiXCR, one entry per CDR3 protein. The sample has over 85,000 distinct CDR3 sequences, roughly half seen once. Germline CDR1 is DFQATT and CDR2 is SNEGSKA (reference sequence). The CDR3 spans 15 residues. Between the trimmed V and J ends, which lost 1 base and 1 base, there was a span of 11 bases. The source of the sample is a study of CDR3 diversity in severe acne. The sequencing sample was made of blood. The clonotype originates from a male donor with acne. The chain uses TRBV20-1 and TRBJ2-1; possible D gene TRBD2, 5 bases. In DNA form, the CDR3 reads TGCAGTGCTAGAGGAGTACGGGGATCCTACAATGAGCAGTTCTTC. Translating gives CSARGVRGSYNEQFF.